Given below is one T cell receptor beta chain in context. Its antigen is unidentified. The data derive from a study of vaccination and CD4 T cells after COVID-19. Overall study: Two of the convalescents were Hispanic, and convalescents were six males and four females. For each participant, vaccination comprised two doses of either the BNT162b2 or the mRNA-1273 vaccine. Either a CEFX pool, an HIV-1 Nef pool, or no peptide was added to control cultures. Study-level findings and limits: Convalescent patients' vaccine-specific clones were spike mono-reactive in 304 of 307 cases.

Treatment: roughly nine-day PBMC culture with coronavirus spike peptide pools or control peptides (ViraFEST assay). The assay that was used to sequence DNA from cultured CD4+ T cells was the Oncomine TCR Beta short-read assay. TCRdb processed the PCR reads anew with MiXCR; each CDR3 protein has one entry. The sample has about 13,000 distinct CDR3 sequences, 41% seen once. The V end was cut by 3 bases, the J end by 5 bases, with 14 bases between. This CDR3 is 15 amino acids long. CDR1 and CDR2 (germline): LNHDA, SQIVND (reference sequence). The TCR was taken from a human donor who had recovered from COVID-19. Specimen: CD4+ T cells from blood, cultured in vitro, collected after SARS-CoV-2 vaccination. The V gene is TRBV19, the J gene TRBJ2-1; D uncertain. This chain's CDR3 is CASSIGAGGNNEQFF. CDR3 sequence (DNA): TGTGCCAGTAGTATTGGCGCAGGTGGCAACAATGAGCAGTTCTTC. The full variable domain, completed using reference TRBV19 and TRBJ2-1, is DGGITQSPKYLFRKEGQNVTLSCEQNLNHDAMYWYRQDPGQGLRLIYYSQIVNDFQKGDIAEGYSVSREKKESFPLTVTSAQKNPTAFYLCASSIGAGGNNEQFFGPGTRLTVL.